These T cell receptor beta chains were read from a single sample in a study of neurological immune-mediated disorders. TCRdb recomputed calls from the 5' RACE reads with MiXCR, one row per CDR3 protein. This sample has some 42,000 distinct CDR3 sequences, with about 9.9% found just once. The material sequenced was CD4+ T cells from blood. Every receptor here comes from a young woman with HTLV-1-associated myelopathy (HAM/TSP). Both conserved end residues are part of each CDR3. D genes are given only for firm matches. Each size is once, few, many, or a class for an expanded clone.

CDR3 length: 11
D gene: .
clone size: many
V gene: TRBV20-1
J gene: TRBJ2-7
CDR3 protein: CSANGLYEQYF
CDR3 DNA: TGCAGTGCAAACGGACTGTACGAGCAGTACTTC

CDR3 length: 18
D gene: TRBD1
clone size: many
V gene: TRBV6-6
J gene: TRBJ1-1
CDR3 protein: CASSYSGYEGARSTEAFF
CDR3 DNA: TGTGCCAGCAGTTACTCGGGTTATGAGGGGGCTCGGAGCACTGAAGCTTTCTTT

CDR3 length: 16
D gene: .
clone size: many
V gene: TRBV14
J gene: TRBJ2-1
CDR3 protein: CASSQDIGQAYNEQFF
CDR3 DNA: TGTGCCAGCAGCCAAGATATCGGGCAGGCGTACAATGAGCAGTTCTTC

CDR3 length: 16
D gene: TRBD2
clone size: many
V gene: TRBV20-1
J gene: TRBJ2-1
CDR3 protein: CSARLASGGPHNEQFF
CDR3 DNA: TGCAGTGCTAGACTTGCTAGCGGGGGGCCCCACAATGAGCAGTTCTTC

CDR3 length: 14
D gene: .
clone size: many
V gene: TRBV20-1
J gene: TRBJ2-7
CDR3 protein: CSATNPSRAYEQYF
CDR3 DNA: TGCAGTGCAACGAACCCTTCGCGGGCCTACGAGCAGTACTTC

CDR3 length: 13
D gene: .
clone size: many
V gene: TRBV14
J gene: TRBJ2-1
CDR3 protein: CASSQDVRAEQFF
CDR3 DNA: TGTGCCAGCAGCCAAGATGTCAGGGCTGAGCAGTTCTTC

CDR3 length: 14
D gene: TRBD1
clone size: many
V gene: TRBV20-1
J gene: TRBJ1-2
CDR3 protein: CSVTGQGGSLGYTF
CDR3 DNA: TGCAGTGTTACAGGACAGGGCGGTTCTCTCGGCTACACCTTC

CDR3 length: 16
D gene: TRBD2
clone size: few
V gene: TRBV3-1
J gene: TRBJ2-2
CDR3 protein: CASGFGRLAENGELFF
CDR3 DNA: TGTGCCAGCGGATTCGGGCGACTAGCGGAAAACGGGGAGCTGTTTTTT

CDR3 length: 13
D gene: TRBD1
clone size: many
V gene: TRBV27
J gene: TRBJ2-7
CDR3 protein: CASSRGQSYEQYF
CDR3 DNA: TGTGCCAGCAGTCGGGGACAGTCTTACGAGCAGTACTTC

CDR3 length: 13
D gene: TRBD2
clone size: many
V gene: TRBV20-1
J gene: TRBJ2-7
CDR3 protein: CSASEGTSGEQYF
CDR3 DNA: TGCAGTGCCTCCGAGGGGACTAGCGGCGAGCAGTACTTC

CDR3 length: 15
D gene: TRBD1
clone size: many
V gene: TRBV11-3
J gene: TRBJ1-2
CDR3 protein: CASSNPGRGHYGYTF
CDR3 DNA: TGTGCCAGCAGCAACCCAGGCAGGGGGCACTATGGCTACACCTTC

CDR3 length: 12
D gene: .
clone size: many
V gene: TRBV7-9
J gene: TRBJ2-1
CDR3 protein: CASSLSGDEQFF
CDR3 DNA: TGTGCCAGCAGCTTGTCAGGGGATGAGCAGTTCTTC

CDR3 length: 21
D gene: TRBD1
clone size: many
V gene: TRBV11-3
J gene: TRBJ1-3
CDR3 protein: CASSRSYADRAGRVPGNTIYF
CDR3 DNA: TGTGCCAGCAGCCGAAGTTACGCGGACAGGGCAGGCAGAGTCCCTGGAAACACCATATATTTT

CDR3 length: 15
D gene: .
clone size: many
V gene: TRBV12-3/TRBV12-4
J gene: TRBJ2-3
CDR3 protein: CASSFFSGSTDTQYF
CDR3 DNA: TGTGCCAGCAGTTTTTTTAGCGGAAGCACAGATACGCAGTATTTT

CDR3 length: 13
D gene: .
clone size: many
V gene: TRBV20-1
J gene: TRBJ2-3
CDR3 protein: CSAGGGSTDTQYF
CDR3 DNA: TGCAGTGCAGGCGGGGGCAGCACAGATACGCAGTATTTT

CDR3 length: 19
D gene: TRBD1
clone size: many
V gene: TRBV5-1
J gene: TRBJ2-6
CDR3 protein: CASSLTPGQGISGANVLTF
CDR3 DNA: TGCGCCAGCAGCTTGACCCCCGGACAGGGGATCTCTGGGGCCAACGTCCTGACTTTC

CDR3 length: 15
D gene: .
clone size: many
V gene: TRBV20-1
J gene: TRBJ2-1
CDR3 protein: CSARDYRLSYNEQFF
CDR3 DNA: TGCAGTGCTAGAGATTACCGACTGAGTTACAATGAGCAGTTCTTC

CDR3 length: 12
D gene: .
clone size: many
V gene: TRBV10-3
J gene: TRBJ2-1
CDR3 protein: CAISGQKNEQFF
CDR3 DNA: TGTGCCATCAGTGGGCAGAAGAATGAGCAGTTCTTC

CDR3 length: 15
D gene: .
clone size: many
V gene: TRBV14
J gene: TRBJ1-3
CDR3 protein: CASSQRRVMRNTIYF
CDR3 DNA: TGTGCCAGCAGCCAAAGGAGGGTTATGCGAAACACCATATATTTT

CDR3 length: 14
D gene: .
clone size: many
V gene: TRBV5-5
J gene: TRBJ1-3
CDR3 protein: CASSLGQDLTPIYF
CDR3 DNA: TGTGCCAGCAGCTTGGGTCAGGACTTAACCCCCATATATTTT

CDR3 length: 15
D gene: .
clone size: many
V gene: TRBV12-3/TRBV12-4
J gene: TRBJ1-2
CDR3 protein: CASSLARRVGYGYTF
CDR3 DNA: TGTGCCAGCAGTTTAGCGCGGAGGGTTGGCTATGGCTACACCTTC

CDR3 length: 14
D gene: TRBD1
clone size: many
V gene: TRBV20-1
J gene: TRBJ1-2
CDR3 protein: CSATFQGDDYGYTF
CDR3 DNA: TGCAGTGCTACCTTCCAGGGGGATGACTATGGCTACACCTTC

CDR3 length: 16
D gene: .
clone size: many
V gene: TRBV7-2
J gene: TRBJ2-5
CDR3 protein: CASSLESASTWETQYF
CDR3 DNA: TGTGCCAGCAGCTTAGAGTCCGCCTCGACGTGGGAGACCCAGTACTTC